This T cell receptor beta chain came from a study of identical twins. In TCRdb, the 5' RACE reads were re-called with MiXCR into one record per CDR3 protein. This table holds roughly 290,000 distinct CDR3 sequences, around 8.8% found once. In every case, the donor was a healthy Caucasian. This clonotype was counted only a few times. Antigen: not known. This CDR3 region has 15 residues. The V end was cut by 4 bases, the J end by 4 bases, with 16 bases between. Germline lookup yields CDR1 MNHEY and CDR2 SVGAGI. Study-level points and caveats: Insertion counts were lower in abundant cord blood beta clonotypes, a trend that memory repertoires did not show.

The same sample was also studied in work on yellow fever vaccine responses in identical twins.

The receptor was derived from a woman younger than 35 in good health. This chain uses TRBV6-5 with TRBJ1-2; possible D gene TRBD1, 6 bases. The sequenced sample consisted of memory (CD45RO+) T cells sorted from blood. CDR3 nucleotide sequence: TGTGCCAGCAGTTCCCCCCGCCGGGACACCTATGGCTACACCTTC. Translated, it gives CASSSPRRDTYGYTF.